A single sample is the source of the 11 T cell receptor beta chains below, sequenced in a study of cytomegalovirus exposure and HLA in healthy donors. Generated by immunoSEQ multiplex PCR, the TCRdb table keeps only in-frame clones and is missing some. This table has 250,000 to 350,000 clones, about 90% appearing once. Sequences were obtained from PBMCs. These receptors all stem from a woman aged 30 to 39 in good health and CMV-seropositive.

The V and J genes are TRBV6-5 and TRBJ1-5; D possibly corresponds to TRBD1 (5 bases). Looked up from germline, CDR1 is MNHEY and CDR2 is SVGAGI. This CDR3 is 14 amino acids long. V was shortened by 6 bases and J by 5 bases, with 14 bases between the two germline ends. The CDR3 is CASRPRDGYQPQHF. The CDR3 DNA follows: TGTGCCAGCAGGCCACGGGACGGCTATCAGCCCCAGCATTTT.

In its sample, this clone was seen once. The gene calls are TRBV5-4 and TRBJ2-5; tentatively, D is TRBD1 (5 bases). This CDR3 is built from 14 residues. Looked up from germline, CDR1 is SGHNT and CDR2 is YYREEE (reference sequence). V was trimmed by 0 bases and J by 5 bases, leaving 11 bases between them. The CDR3 here is CASSLGAGPETQYF. DNA of the CDR3: TGTGCCAGCAGCTTGGGGGCAGGGCCGGAGACCCAGTACTTC.

This sequence joins TRBV7-6 and TRBJ2-1; either TRBD1 or TRBD2 may fit D (7 bases each). The CDR3 contains 16 residues. Trimming took off 5 bases at V and 5 bases at J, with 19 bases between the two ends. Looked up from germline, CDR1 is SGHVS and CDR2 is FNYEAQ. CDR3 sequence: CASSHQGGNGHNEQFF. For the CDR3, the DNA is TGTGCCAGCAGCCACCAGGGGGGGAATGGCCACAATGAGCAGTTCTTC.

This chain connects TRBV27 to TRBJ1-5, with D perhaps TRBD1 (6 bases). This CDR3 region has 15 residues. In germline, CDR1 is MNHEY, CDR2 SMNVEV (reference sequence). Trimming removed 5 bases at V and 5 bases at J, with 16 bases between. The CDR3 reads CASSGGTSQYQPQHF. The CDR3 region has the DNA TGTGCCAGCAGTGGCGGGACATCACAATATCAGCCCCAGCATTTT.

The chain combines TRBV7-9 with TRBJ1-2, with D unresolved. The CDR3 totals 13 residues. Between the trimmed V and J ends, which lost 3 bases and 4 bases, there was a span of 9 bases. Germline CDR1 reads SEHNR; CDR2 reads FQNEAQ (reference sequence). The CDR3 DNA reads TGTGCCAGCAGCTTCGAGAGCGGCTATGGCTACACCTTC. The encoded protein is CASSFESGYGYTF.

The CDR3 region is CASSGTGGSHKEDFF. CDR3 DNA: TGTGCCAGCAGCGGTACAGGGGGCTCTCATAAGGAGGACTTCTTC. This chain links TRBV5-6 with TRBJ2-1; 9 nucleotides align to TRBD1. The germline V gene has CDR1 SGHDT and CDR2 YYEEEE. The trim removed 4 bases at V and 16 bases at J, leaving 18 bases unmatched. The CDR3 totals 15 residues.

In this sample, this clone turned up a few times. The rearrangement links TRBV6-5 to TRBJ1-3; 8 bases fit TRBD1. CDR1 MNHEY and CDR2 SVGAGI come from the germline V gene. V gave up 6 bases and J gave up 4 bases; unmatched junction bases: 8. The CDR3 length is 15 residues. For the CDR3, the DNA is TGTGCCAGCAGCCACGACAGGGGACTAGGAAACACCATATATTTT. Its translation: CASSHDRGLGNTIYF.

This clone was recorded once. CDR3 nucleotides: TGTGCCAGCAGCCCTCAGTCCAATGAGCAGTTCTTC. Its protein product is CASSPQSNEQFF. The chain carries TRBV9 and TRBJ2-1; D is undetermined. The CDR3 has 12 amino acids. Per the germline V gene, CDR1 is SGDLS and CDR2 is YYNGEE. With 4 bases removed from V and 6 bases from J, the gap between germline ends came to 8 bases.

Regarding this clone: One end of the junction fails to match germline, which may point to a read error. The chain employs TRBV14 and TRBJ2-2; D is unresolved. The CDR3 has 15 residues. Germline loops: CDR1 SGHDN, CDR2 FVKESK. CDR3 region: CASSQDILNTGELFF. The DNA for the CDR3 is TGTGCCAGCAGTCAAGACATACTTAACACCGGGGAGCTGTTTTTT.

This chain uses TRBV29-1 with TRBJ2-7; D perhaps matches TRBD1 (5 bases). This CDR3 contains 12 residues. Germline V gives CDR1 SQVTM, CDR2 ANQGSEA. Trimming pared 2 bases from V and 5 bases from J, leaving 10 bases between. The CDR3 DNA sequence: TGCAGCGTTGAAAGACAGATCAACGAGCAGTACTTC. It encodes CSVERQINEQYF.

This chain joins TRBV5-1 and TRBJ2-5, with D perhaps matching TRBD1 (5 bases). In germline, CDR1 is SGHRS, CDR2 YFSETQ. The V end was cut by 1 base, the J end by 0 bases, with 7 bases between. This CDR3 comprises 14 residues. DNA of the CDR3: TGCGCCAGCAGCTTGAGGGGCGACCAAGAGACCCAGTACTTC. Its translation: CASSLRGDQETQYF.